These 9 T cell receptor beta chains came from one sample sequenced in a study of cytomegalovirus exposure and HLA in healthy donors. This PCR relied on a set of 60 Vbeta primers and 13 Jbeta primers. Sequencing used immunoSEQ multiplex PCR; TCRdb keeps in-frame clones, though not all of them. The sample has approximately 110,000 clones, roughly 66% seen once. What was sequenced was PBMCs. Receptors were obtained from a man aged 55 to 70 in good health and CMV-seropositive.

This clone was counted once. The chain uses TRBV19 and TRBJ2-3; 10 bases line up with TRBD1. The CDR3 contains 13 residues. V shed 11 bases, J shed 3 bases, and the junction held 5 bases outside the gene matches. Germline CDR1 is LNHDA and CDR2 is SQIVND (reference sequence). CDR3 in amino acids: CASRTGGTDTQYF. CDR3 sequence (DNA): TGTGCCTCACGGACAGGGGGAACAGATACGCAGTATTTT.

The J gene is TRBJ1-1, the V gene TRBV29-1; D is perhaps TRBD1 (6 bases). This CDR3 has 14 amino acids. Between the trimmed V and J ends, which lost 6 bases and 11 bases, there was a span of 25 bases. Looked up from germline, CDR1 is SQVTM and CDR2 is ANQGSEA. CDR3: CSVHPLTTGLMAFF. The CDR3 DNA is TGCAGCGTCCACCCGCTCACGACAGGACTTATGGCTTTCTTT.

The chain combines TRBV11-2 with TRBJ1-2; a weak D match, TRBD1 (5 bases). Trimming removed 0 bases at V and 2 bases at J, with 7 bases between. Germline V gene lookup returns CDR1 SGHAT and CDR2 FQNNGV. The length of the CDR3 is 14 residues. As DNA, the CDR3 is TGTGCCAGCAGCTTAGATCCAGGGAACTATGGCTACACCTTC. Its protein is CASSLDPGNYGYTF.

This chain links TRBV15 with TRBJ1-6; D is perhaps TRBD1 (5 bases). The CDR3 spans 15 residues. Trimming removed 1 base at V and 7 bases at J, with 11 bases between. The germline CDR1 and CDR2 sequences are LNHNV and YYDKDF (reference sequence). This CDR3 is CATSRVEGQNSPLHF. The CDR3 bases are TGTGCCACCAGCAGAGTGGAGGGGCAGAATTCACCCCTCCACTTT.

The chain uses TRBV5-6 and TRBJ1-6; D is ambiguous. Germline CDR1 is SGHDT and CDR2 is YYEEEE. This CDR3 has 13 residues. V was shortened by 0 bases and J by 9 bases, with 7 bases between the two germline ends. In nucleotides, the CDR3 is TGTGCCAGCAGCTTGGGTGCGTTTTCACCCCTCCACTTT. Translation: CASSLGAFSPLHF.

V is TRBV19 and J is TRBJ2-7; D perhaps matches TRBD1 (6 bases). Per the germline V gene, CDR1 is LNHDA and CDR2 is SQIVND (reference sequence). The CDR3 has 13 amino acids. Trimming stripped 1 base from V and 7 bases from J, with 11 bases between. CDR3 loop: CASSIGRDREQYF. The CDR3 DNA is TGTGCCAGTAGTATAGGTCGAGACAGGGAGCAGTACTTC.

The genes are TRBV7-9 and TRBJ2-2; 8 nucleotides line up with TRBD1. The CDR3 totals 12 residues. Germline CDR1 and CDR2: SEHNR and FQNEAQ (reference sequence). The CDR3 region has the DNA TGTTCCGGCAGGGGGCTGTCCGGGGAGCTGTTTTTT. Translating gives CSGRGLSGELFF.

This chain connects TRBV2 to TRBJ2-1; 8 nucleotides agree with TRBD2. CDR1 is SNHLY, CDR2 FYNNEI, per germline. The CDR3 contains 13 residues. V gave up 4 bases and J gave up 7 bases; unmatched junction bases: 3. The DNA for the CDR3 is TGTGCCAGCAGTGTAGCGGGGCCAAATGAGCAGTTCTTC. It translates to CASSVAGPNEQFF.

The V gene is TRBV30, the J gene TRBJ2-3; 10 bases map to TRBD2. CDR1 is GTSNPN, CDR2 SVGIG, per germline (reference sequence). Trimming cost V 2 bases and J 5 bases; bases outside gene matches: 7. The CDR3 runs to 15 residues. The CDR3 DNA sequence: TGTGCCTGGAGTTTCAGCGGGGGGGGTAGAGATACGCAGTATTTT. Translating it yields CAWSFSGGGRDTQYF.